This T cell receptor beta chain was documented in a study of blood T cell repertoires in COVID-19. Seattle enrolled patients during active infection and tracked them longitudinally. V was clipped by 4 bases and J by 10 bases, with 22 bases between them. This CDR3 spans 15 amino acids. Germline V lookup: CDR1 LGHDT, CDR2 YNNKEL (reference sequence). The method was immunoSEQ multiplex PCR; TCRdb's version includes in-frame clones alone and lacks a portion of them. The sample holds hundreds of thousands of clones, roughly 79% seen once. The sequenced material came from peripheral blood. The sequence came from an elderly woman with COVID-19, enrolled during active disease. The chain joins TRBV3-1 (or the pseudogene TRBV3-2) to TRBJ1-1, with D tentatively TRBD1 (6 bases). The CDR3 region has the DNA TGTGCCAGCAGCCCCAGGGGAGTATACTCCAAGGGAGCTTTCTTT. Its translation: CASSPRGVYSKGAFF.